These 23 T cell receptor beta chains originate from one sample sequenced in a study of shared clonotypes between healthy human individuals. Some clones are missing from TCRdb's copy, which holds only in-frame ones; the method was immunoSEQ multiplex PCR. The sample contains some 2,500,000 clones, 93% of which appear only once. Material: naive CD4+ T cells from PBMCs. Sample subset: CD45RA+ positively selected. These receptors originate from a man younger than 30 in good health. Some clones in this sample may be carry-over from other donors' samples.

This clone occurred a few times. V is TRBV6-1 and J is TRBJ2-2, with D possibly being TRBD1 (5 bases). V was cut by 9 bases and J by 6 bases, with 8 bases left in between. The CDR3 consists of 11 residues. In germline, CDR1 is MNHNS, CDR2 SASEGT. This CDR3 reads CARGDSGELFF. The CDR3 nucleotides are TGTGCCAGAGGGGATTCCGGGGAGCTGTTTTTT.

The gene calls are TRBV14 and TRBJ2-2; no reliable D call. The germline V gene encodes CDR1 SGHDN and CDR2 FVKESK. V was pared by 2 bases and J by 5 bases, with 12 bases between. The CDR3 contains 15 residues. CDR3 in amino acids: CASSQLLGLTGELFF. The CDR3 coding sequence is TGTGCCAGCAGCCAACTCCTAGGGTTGACCGGGGAGCTGTTTTTT.

The V and J genes are TRBV28 and TRBJ1-2, with TRBD1 as a possible D gene (5 bases). The CDR3 spans 17 residues. The V end was cut by 5 bases, the J end by 5 bases, with 24 bases between. Germline CDR1 MDHEN, CDR2 SYDVKM. The CDR3 loop is CASSPGTPSFPGYGYTF. The CDR3 coding sequence is TGTGCCAGCAGTCCCGGGACCCCATCTTTCCCGGGATATGGCTACACCTTC.

There are a few counts of this clone. The V and J genes are TRBV28 and TRBJ1-2; D is undetermined. The CDR3 totals 13 residues. CDR1 MDHEN and CDR2 SYDVKM come from the germline V gene. V was clipped by 6 bases and J by 6 bases, with 14 bases between them. The CDR3 DNA sequence: TGTGCCAGCAGCCTTGTAGTCAATGATGGCTACACCTTC. Protein: CASSLVVNDGYTF.

J is TRBJ2-2 and V is TRBV5-4; D may match TRBD1 or TRBD2 (5 bases each). Germline assignment: CDR1 SGHNT and CDR2 YYREEE (reference sequence). The CDR3 loop spans 15 amino acids. Trimming stripped 0 bases from V and 5 bases from J, with 11 bases between. This CDR3 reads CASSLGGVLTGELFF. Here the CDR3 DNA reads TGTGCCAGCAGCTTGGGAGGGGTATTGACCGGGGAGCTGTTTTTT. Complete variable domain (other parts from reference TRBV5-4 and TRBJ2-2): ETGVTQSPTHLIKTRGQQVTLRCSSQSGHNTVSWYQQALGQGPQFIFQYYREEENGRGNFPPRFSGLQFPNYSSELNVNALELDDSALYLCASSLGGVLTGELFFGEGSRLTVL.

V gene TRBV6-1 combines with J gene TRBJ2-7; 8 nucleotides align to TRBD1. CDR3 length: 16 amino acids. V shed 2 bases, J shed 3 bases, and the junction held 9 bases outside the gene matches. Germline loops: CDR1 MNHNS, CDR2 SASEGT. CDR3 bases: TGTGCCAGCAGTGAAAACCCGGGACAGGTAAACTACGAGCAGTACTTC. Amino acids: CASSENPGQVNYEQYF.

This clone has only one observation. The same CDR3 also results from other DNA sequences found in this sample. The rearrangement joins TRBV5-1 to TRBJ2-6, with D possibly TRBD2 on 5 matching bases. The CDR3 has 15 residues. Trimming took off 4 bases at V and 2 bases at J, with 10 bases between the two ends. Germline CDR1 is SGHRS and CDR2 is YFSETQ. In DNA form, the CDR3 reads TGCGCCAGCAGCCCTGGGCGGGCTGGGGCCAACGTCCTGACTTTC. Its protein is CASSPGRAGANVLTF.

This clone has just one count. The gene calls are TRBV7-9 and TRBJ2-3; no clear D. With 3 bases removed from V and 4 bases from J, the gap between germline ends came to 8 bases. Germline values: CDR1 SEHNR, CDR2 FQNEAQ (reference sequence). The CDR3 contains 13 residues. CDR3 protein: CASSFTVADTQYF. The CDR3 DNA is TGTGCCAGCAGCTTTACCGTCGCAGATACGCAGTATTTT.

This chain uses TRBV18 with TRBJ2-2; D not resolved. This CDR3 comprises 15 residues. CDR1 and CDR2 (germline): KGHSH, LQKENI. Trimming pared 5 bases from V and 8 bases from J, leaving 18 bases between. CDR3 in DNA: TGTGCCAGCTCAGCGACCACAAGGTCGGAAGGGGAGCTGTTTTTT. Translated, it gives CASSATTRSEGELFF. Supplemented by reference TRBV18 and TRBJ2-2, the full variable domain reads NAGVMQNPRHLVRRRGQEARLRCSPMKGHSHVYWYRQLPEEGLKFMVYLQKENIIDESGMPKERFSAEFPKEGPSILRIQQVVRGDSAAYFCASSATTRSEGELFFGEGSRLTVL.

This chain connects TRBV13 to TRBJ2-1, with 11 bases aligning to TRBD2. The CDR3 is 15 residues long. After removal of 3 bases from V and 6 bases from J, the junction contained 4 bases not matched to a gene. CDR1 and CDR2 (germline): PRHDT, FYEKMQ (reference sequence). In DNA form, the CDR3 reads TGTGCCAGCAGCTTGTATAGCGGGGGGGGCAATGAGCAGTTCTTC. Its protein product is CASSLYSGGGNEQFF.

The J gene is TRBJ1-1, the V gene TRBV29-1, with a weak D call TRBD1 (6 bases). V shed 8 bases and J shed 4 bases, with 17 bases lying between them. This CDR3 has 13 residues. Per the germline V gene, CDR1 is SQVTM and CDR2 is ANQGSEA. DNA for the CDR3: TGCAGCTCCCGTCAGGGGAGGGGCACTGAAGCTTTCTTT. It translates to CSSRQGRGTEAFF.

V usage is TRBV7-9 and J usage is TRBJ1-1; 9 positions match TRBD1. The germline V gene has CDR1 SEHNR and CDR2 FQNEAQ (reference sequence). The V segment lost 3 bases and the J segment 0 bases; nucleotides outside the gene matches: 2. This CDR3 contains 15 residues. The CDR3 DNA follows: TGTGCCAGCAGCTTTGGGGACAGGGTGAACACTGAAGCTTTCTTT. Protein: CASSFGDRVNTEAFF.

This clone was picked up one time. The junction departs from the called germline gene at one end, perhaps through a read error. Other DNA sequences in this specimen translate into the identical CDR3. As DNA, the CDR3 is TGCGCCAGCAGCTTTGCTCCGAACACTGAAGCTTTCTTT. Its translation is CASSFAPNTEAFF. The rearrangement uses TRBV5-6 and TRBJ1-1; D not certain. CDR1 and CDR2 from the germline V gene are SGHDT and YYEEEE. The CDR3 runs to 13 residues.

The V gene is TRBV11-2, the J gene TRBJ2-1; the D gene is possibly TRBD2 (6 bases). Germline CDR1 is SGHAT and CDR2 is FQNNGV. The CDR3 contains 15 residues. V was cut by 4 bases and J by 7 bases, with 17 bases left in between. The DNA for the CDR3 is TGTGCCAGCAGCTACAACCGGGAGAGTATGAATGAGCAGTTCTTC. Its translation: CASSYNRESMNEQFF.

The chain joins TRBV9 to TRBJ2-6, with 9 bases lining up with TRBD1. Per germline, CDR1 SGDLS and CDR2 YYNGEE. The CDR3 consists of 16 residues. With 3 bases clipped from V and 2 bases from J, the junction kept 3 bases outside the gene matches. The CDR3 loop reads CASSADRGPGANVLTF. The CDR3 DNA reads as TGTGCCAGCAGCGCGGACAGGGGACCTGGGGCCAACGTCCTGACTTTC.

This sequence joins TRBV27 and TRBJ2-1, with a tentative D call TRBD1 (6 bases). Germline CDR1 reads MNHEY; CDR2 reads SMNVEV (reference sequence). V gave up 6 bases and J gave up 8 bases, with 14 bases separating them. This CDR3 is built from 13 residues. The chain's CDR3 is CASRGAGDDEQFF. In DNA form, the CDR3 reads TGTGCCAGCAGGGGAGCAGGGGATGATGAGCAGTTCTTC.

A remark on this clone: Other DNA sequences in this sample translate to the same CDR3. The J gene is TRBJ2-5, the V gene TRBV11-2, with TRBD2 identical over 8 bases. The V gene's germline CDR1 is SGHAT and CDR2 FQNNGV. Trimming took 4 bases from V and 4 from J; bases not matched to a gene: 5. The CDR3 covers 14 residues. This chain's CDR3 is CASSSPRGGETQYF. The CDR3 nucleotides read TGTGCCAGCAGCTCCCCCCGGGGGGGAGAGACCCAGTACTTC.

The rearrangement joins TRBV19 to TRBJ1-5, with D possibly matching TRBD1 (6 bases). This CDR3 has 15 residues. The germline gives CDR1 LNHDA, CDR2 SQIVND (reference sequence). V gave up 5 bases and J gave up 6 bases, with 17 bases separating them. The DNA of the CDR3 is TGTGCCAGTAGTCTGACAGGTGGCGTTGGTCAGCCCCAGCATTTT. The encoded protein is CASSLTGGVGQPQHF. The entire variable domain, with the rest obtained from reference TRBV19 and TRBJ1-5, is as follows: DGGITQSPKYLFRKEGQNVTLSCEQNLNHDAMYWYRQDPGQGLRLIYYSQIVNDFQKGDIAEGYSVSREKKESFPLTVTSAQKNPTAFYLCASSLTGGVGQPQHFGDGTRLSIL.

The V and J genes are TRBV28 and TRBJ1-2; D not resolved. The CDR3 totals 14 residues. The germline V gene has CDR1 MDHEN and CDR2 SYDVKM. Trimming cost V 8 bases and J 4 bases, with 17 bases left between them. The CDR3 DNA sequence: TGTGCCAGCTTCCCCGGTCGCGGGTTCTATGGCTACACCTTC. Its protein is CASFPGRGFYGYTF.

The chain carries TRBV21-1 and TRBJ1-1; the table assigns TRBD1, which was not confirmed against the DNA. TRBV21-1 is marked as a pseudogene. The CDR3 extends over 14 amino acids. CDR3 nucleotide sequence: TGTGCCAGCAGCAACCGACAGGGTAGATGTGAAGCTTTCTTT. This sequence encodes CASSNRQGRCEAFF.

As for this clone: The junction departs from germline at one end; a sequencing error may be responsible. J is TRBJ2-2 and V is TRBV29-1; perhaps TRBD2 as D (5 bases). The CDR3 runs 16 residues. CDR1 and CDR2 from the germline V gene are SQVTM and ANQGSEA. CDR3 residues: CSVEHPGSGNIGELFF. CDR3 nucleotides: TGCAGCGTTGAGCATCCGGGGAGTGGAAACATCGGGGAGCTGTTTTTT.

The chain is built from TRBV7-3 and TRBJ2-1, with 7 bases lining up with TRBD1. This CDR3 comprises 16 residues. CDR1 is SGHTA and CDR2 is FQGTGA in the germline V gene. Germline trimming cut 5 bases from V and 5 bases from J; bases unmatched to any gene: 12. CDR3 in amino acids: CASSDRTLGQDNEQFF. CDR3 DNA: TGTGCCAGCAGCGATCGAACTCTCGGACAGGACAATGAGCAGTTCTTC.

The chain carries TRBV28 and TRBJ2-7; the D gene could be TRBD1 or TRBD2 (5 bases each). Germline values: CDR1 MDHEN, CDR2 SYDVKM. The length of the CDR3 is 15 residues. V lost 5 bases and J lost 7, with 21 bases in between. The CDR3 here is CASSRGTSKFEEQYF. Here the CDR3 DNA reads TGTGCCAGCAGTCGAGGGACCTCGAAGTTTGAGGAGCAGTACTTC.